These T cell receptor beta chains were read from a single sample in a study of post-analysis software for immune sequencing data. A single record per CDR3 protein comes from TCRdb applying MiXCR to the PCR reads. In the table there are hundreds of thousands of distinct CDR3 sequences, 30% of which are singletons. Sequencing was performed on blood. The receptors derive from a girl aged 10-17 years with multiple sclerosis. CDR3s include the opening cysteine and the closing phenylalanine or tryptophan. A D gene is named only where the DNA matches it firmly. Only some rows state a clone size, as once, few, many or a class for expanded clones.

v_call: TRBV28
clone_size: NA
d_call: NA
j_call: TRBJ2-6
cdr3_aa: CASGLSSGANVLTF
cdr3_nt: TGTGCCAGCGGACTAAGCTCTGGGGCCAACGTCCTGACTTTC

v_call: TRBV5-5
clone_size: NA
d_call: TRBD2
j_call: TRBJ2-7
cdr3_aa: CASSLKTSGFVNEQYF
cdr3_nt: TGTGCCAGCAGCTTGAAGACTAGCGGCTTTGTAAATGAGCAGTACTTC

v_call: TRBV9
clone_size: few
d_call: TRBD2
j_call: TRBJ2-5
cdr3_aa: CASSSEGGEGETQYF
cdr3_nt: TGTGCCAGCAGCTCAGAAGGCGGGGAGGGGGAGACCCAGTACTTC

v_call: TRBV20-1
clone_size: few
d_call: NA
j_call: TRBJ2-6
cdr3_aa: CSAREGAGGANVLTF
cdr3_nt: TGCAGTGCTAGAGAAGGCGCCGGGGGGGCCAACGTCCTGACTTTC

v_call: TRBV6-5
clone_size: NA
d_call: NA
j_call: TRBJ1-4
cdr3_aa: CASQLGRRLFF
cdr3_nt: TGTGCCAGTCAACTCGGGCGGAGACTGTTTTTT

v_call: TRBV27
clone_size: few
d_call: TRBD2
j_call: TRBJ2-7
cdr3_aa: CASRRVAGFPEQYF
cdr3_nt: TGTGCCAGCAGGCGGGTAGCGGGCTTCCCGGAGCAGTACTTC

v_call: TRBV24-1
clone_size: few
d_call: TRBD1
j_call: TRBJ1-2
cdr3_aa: CATRPAGGLSYTF
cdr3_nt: TGTGCTACCAGGCCGGCAGGGGGTTTAAGCTACACCTTC

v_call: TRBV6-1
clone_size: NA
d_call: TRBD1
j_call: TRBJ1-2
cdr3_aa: CASSEGQGSLYGYTF
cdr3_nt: TGTGCCAGCAGTGAAGGACAGGGCTCCCTCTATGGCTACACCTTC

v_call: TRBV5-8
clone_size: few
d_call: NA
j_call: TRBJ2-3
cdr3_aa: CASSLGGPKWDTQYF
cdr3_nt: TGTGCCAGCAGCTTGGGAGGGCCGAAATGGGATACGCAGTATTTT

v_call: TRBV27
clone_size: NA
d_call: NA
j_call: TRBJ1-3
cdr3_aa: CASSLTTGNTIYF
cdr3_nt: TGTGCCAGCAGTTTAACCACTGGAAACACCATATATTTT

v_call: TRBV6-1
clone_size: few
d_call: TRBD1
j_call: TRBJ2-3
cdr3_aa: CASRRTGVRTDTQYF
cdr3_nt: TGTGCCAGCAGGAGGACAGGGGTACGCACAGATACGCAGTATTTT

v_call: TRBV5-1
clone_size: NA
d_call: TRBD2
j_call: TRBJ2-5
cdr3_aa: CASSNRGGRETQYF
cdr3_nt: TGCGCCAGCAGCAACCGGGGGGGGCGTGAGACCCAGTACTTC

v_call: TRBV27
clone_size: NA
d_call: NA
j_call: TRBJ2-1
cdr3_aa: CASSAPRDEQFF
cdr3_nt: TGTGCCAGCAGTGCTCCTAGAGATGAGCAGTTCTTC

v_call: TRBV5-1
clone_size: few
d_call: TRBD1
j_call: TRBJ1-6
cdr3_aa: CASSPDRRTNSPLHF
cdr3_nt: TGCGCCAGCAGCCCGGACAGGCGGACTAATTCACCCCTCCACTTT

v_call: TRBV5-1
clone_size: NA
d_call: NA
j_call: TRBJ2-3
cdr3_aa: CASSLGRKPSTDTQYF
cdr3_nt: TGCGCCAGCAGCTTGGGGAGGAAACCCAGCACAGATACGCAGTATTTT

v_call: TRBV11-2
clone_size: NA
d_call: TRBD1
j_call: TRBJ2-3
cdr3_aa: CASRTGWTDTQYF
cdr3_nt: TGTGCCAGCAGGACAGGGTGGACAGATACGCAGTATTTT

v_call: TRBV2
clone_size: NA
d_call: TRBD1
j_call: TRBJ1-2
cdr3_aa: CASSGTGDGYTF
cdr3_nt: TGTGCCAGCAGCGGGACAGGAGATGGCTACACCTTC

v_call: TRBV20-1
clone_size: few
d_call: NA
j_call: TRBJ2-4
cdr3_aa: CSAPPLTQDIQYF
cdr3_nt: TGCAGTGCTCCTCCTTTGACACAAGACATTCAGTACTTC

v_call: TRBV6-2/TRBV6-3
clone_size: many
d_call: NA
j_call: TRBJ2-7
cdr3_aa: CASSYTPYEQYF
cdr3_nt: TGTGCCAGCAGTTACACCCCCTACGAGCAGTACTTC

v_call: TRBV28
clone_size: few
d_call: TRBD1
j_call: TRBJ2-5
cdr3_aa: CASHAAAGGKVQETQYF
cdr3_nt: TGTGCCAGCCATGCGGCCGCAGGGGGAAAGGTCCAAGAGACCCAGTACTTC

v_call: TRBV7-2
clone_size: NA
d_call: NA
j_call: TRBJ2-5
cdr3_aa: CASSPRTETKGTQYF
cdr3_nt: TGTGCCAGCAGCCCCAGGACGGAGACGAAAGGGACCCAGTACTTC

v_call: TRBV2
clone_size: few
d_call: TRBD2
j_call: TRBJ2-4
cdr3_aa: CASSELGGAAKNIQYF
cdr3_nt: TGTGCCAGCAGTGAACTCGGGGGGGCAGCCAAAAACATTCAGTACTTC

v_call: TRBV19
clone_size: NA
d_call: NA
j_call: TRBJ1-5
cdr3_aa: CASTLGGFNQPQHF
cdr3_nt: TGTGCCAGTACCCTGGGGGGCTTCAATCAGCCCCAGCATTTT

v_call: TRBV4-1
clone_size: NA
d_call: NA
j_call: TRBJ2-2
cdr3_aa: CASSPPGSGALLGTGELFF
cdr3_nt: TGCGCCAGCAGCCCCCCGGGTTCGGGGGCGCTTTTGGGGACCGGGGAGCTGTTTTTT